These 29 T cell receptor beta chains share one sample of origin, sequenced in a study of regulatory and conventional T cells in RAG deficiency. Conventional CD4+ T cells were sorted from blood as CD25-low CD127-high cells. Sequencing used immunoSEQ multiplex PCR; TCRdb keeps in-frame clones, though not all of them. The table records 25,000 to 35,000 clones, 90% to 96% of them present only once. The data also belong to a second study, concerning regulatory T cells. That publication notes: Primers: 52 TRBV forward and 13 TRBJ reverse.

Sequenced material: CD25- CD4+ T cells sorted from blood. The receptors were sampled from a human donor in good health.

The chain is built from TRBV11-2 and TRBJ1-2; no reliable D call. There are 13 residues in the CDR3. Germline lookup yields CDR1 SGHAT and CDR2 FQNNGV. Between the trimmed V and J ends, which lost 0 bases and 3 bases, there was a span of 5 bases. The CDR3 DNA is TGTGCCAGCAGCTTAGACAGATACTATGGCTACACCTTC. Its translation: CASSLDRYYGYTF. Based on the CDR3 plus reference TRBV11-2 and TRBJ1-2, the full variable domain is EAGVAQSPRYKIIEKRQSVAFWCNPISGHATLYWYQQILGQGPKLLIQFQNNGVVDDSQLPKDRFSAERLKGVDSTLKIQPAKLEDSAVYLCASSLDRYYGYTFGSGTRLTVV.

The chain has TRBV5-1 and TRBJ1-1; D remains unclear. The V gene lost 0 bases and the J gene lost 2 bases, with 8 bases spanning the gap. Germline V lookup: CDR1 SGHRS, CDR2 YFSETQ. CDR3 length: 14 residues. CDR3 sequence (DNA): TGCGCCAGCAGCTTGGTACCAGGTAACACTGAAGCTTTCTTT. Residues: CASSLVPGNTEAFF.

The J gene is TRBJ1-5, the V gene TRBV30; 8 bases agree with TRBD1. The germline V gene encodes CDR1 GTSNPN and CDR2 SVGIG (reference sequence). After removal of 2 bases from V and 7 bases from J, the junction contained 7 bases not matched to a gene. The CDR3 is made up of 14 amino acids. The CDR3 here is CAWSSQQGDQPQHF. Here the CDR3 DNA reads TGTGCCTGGAGTTCGCAACAGGGGGACCAGCCCCAGCATTTT.

The chain uses TRBV20-1 and TRBJ2-7, with a weak D call TRBD2 (5 bases). Germline values: CDR1 DFQATT, CDR2 SNEGSKA (reference sequence). CDR3 length: 10 amino acids. With 6 bases removed from V and 6 bases from J, the gap between germline ends came to 9 bases. Here the CDR3 reads CSAGEGEQYF. The DNA of the CDR3 is TGCAGTGCCGGGGAAGGCGAGCAGTACTTC.

This clone showed up just once. The chain is built from TRBV5-5 and TRBJ2-6, with D possibly TRBD2 on 5 matching bases. CDR3 size: 14 residues. V lost 8 bases to trimming and J lost 0 bases, with 9 bases between them. Germline CDR1 SGHKS, CDR2 YYEKEE (reference sequence). CDR3 loop: CASRRDSGANVLTF. The CDR3 DNA reads as TGTGCCAGTCGACGGGACTCTGGGGCCAACGTCCTGACTTTC.

This chain joins TRBV6-5 and TRBJ2-1; 8 bases are shared with TRBD1. With 2 bases clipped from V and 5 bases from J, the junction kept 5 bases outside the gene matches. The CDR3 is made up of 15 amino acids. Germline values: CDR1 MNHEY, CDR2 SVGAGI. The chain's CDR3 is CASSYDRGKNNEQFF. DNA of the CDR3: TGTGCCAGCAGTTACGACAGGGGAAAGAACAATGAGCAGTTCTTC.

This chain's CDR3 is CASSFIFGTSVHYEQYF. CDR3 bases: TGTGCCAGCAGCTTTATCTTCGGGACTAGTGTTCACTACGAGCAGTACTTC. V gene TRBV7-9 combines with J gene TRBJ2-7, with TRBD2 matching over 8 bases. Germline values: CDR1 SEHNR, CDR2 FQNEAQ (reference sequence). There are 17 residues in the CDR3. V shed 3 bases and J 3 bases; nucleotides not matched to a gene: 13.

The chain has TRBV4-3 and TRBJ2-3; 14 nucleotides align to TRBD2. Germline assignment: CDR1 LGHNA and CDR2 YSLEER. The CDR3 is made up of 17 amino acids. The ends lost 1 base at V and 2 bases at J; junction bases unmatched: 2. CDR3 protein: CASSQATSGRATDTQYF. As DNA, the CDR3 is TGCGCCAGCAGCCAAGCGACTAGCGGGAGGGCCACAGATACGCAGTATTTT.

The chain carries TRBV5-1 and TRBJ2-1; 7 bases are shared with TRBD1. The V gene's germline CDR1 is SGHRS and CDR2 YFSETQ. The CDR3 totals 14 residues. The ends lost 4 bases at V and 3 bases at J; junction bases unmatched: 4. For the CDR3, the DNA is TGCGCCAGCAGCCTGGGACAGAGCTACAATGAGCAGTTCTTC. It translates to CASSLGQSYNEQFF.

The sample holds a few counts of this clone. The DNA for the CDR3 is TGTGCCACCCTGGGACAGGGACACTACGAGCAGTACTTC. It translates to CATLGQGHYEQYF. The chain employs TRBV10-3 and TRBJ2-7, with 9 nucleotides matching TRBD1. The CDR3 runs to 13 residues. J lost 3 bases, V lost 10 bases, and 7 bases had no gene match. Per germline, CDR1 ENHRY and CDR2 SYGVKD.

This chain connects TRBV9 to TRBJ2-3, with D maybe TRBD1 (5 bases). The CDR3 contains 15 residues. CDR1 and CDR2 (germline): SGDLS, YYNGEE. V gave up 0 bases and J gave up 2 bases, with 10 bases separating them. The CDR3: CASSVGGGPTDTQYF. DNA for the CDR3: TGTGCCAGCAGCGTAGGGGGCGGACCCACAGATACGCAGTATTTT.

V and J are TRBV27 and TRBJ2-3, with TRBD2 identical over 9 bases. Germline assignment: CDR1 MNHEY and CDR2 SMNVEV (reference sequence). Trimming cost V 5 bases and J 0 bases; bases outside gene matches: 6. The CDR3 is made up of 16 amino acids. The CDR3 DNA is TGTGCCAGCAGTCCGGGACTAGCCGAAAGCACAGATACGCAGTATTTT. It translates to CASSPGLAESTDTQYF.

CDR3 nucleotides: TGTGCCTGGAGTGCCGGGTTGGGGGCTGGTGGCTACACCTTC. This encodes CAWSAGLGAGGYTF. This rearrangement joins TRBV30 to TRBJ1-2; perhaps TRBD1 as D (6 bases). The CDR3 sequence is 14 residues long. Germline-derived CDR1 and CDR2 are GTSNPN and SVGIG (reference sequence). Trimming took off 1 base at V and 7 bases at J, with 16 bases between the two ends.

Concerning this clone: One junction end does not reproduce the germline sequence, and a read error may be involved. The chain joins TRBV7-7 to TRBJ2-1, with TRBD2 as a possible D gene (6 bases). From germline, CDR1 is SSHAT and CDR2 FNYEAQ (reference sequence). The CDR3 consists of 13 residues. The CDR3 here is CASSLTVAVRQFF. The CDR3 region has the DNA TGTGCTAGCAGCCTAACCGTAGCGGTGCGGCAGTTCTTC.

The chain uses TRBV5-1 and TRBJ2-3; 11 bases fit TRBD2. Trimming cost V 2 bases and J 13 bases; bases outside gene matches: 12. This CDR3 spans 15 amino acids. Germline V gene lookup returns CDR1 SGHRS and CDR2 YFSETQ. CDR3 bases: TGCGCCAGCAGCTTAGAAATAGCGGGGGGGCTGTCTGAGTATTTT. Translated: CASSLEIAGGLSEYF.

The rearrangement joins TRBV5-6 to TRBJ1-1, with D tentatively TRBD1 (6 bases). The CDR3 consists of 13 residues. In germline, CDR1 is SGHDT, CDR2 YYEEEE. The V gene lost 3 bases and the J gene lost 0 bases, with 6 bases spanning the gap. The chain's CDR3 is CASSWTVNTEAFF. The CDR3 nucleotides read TGTGCCAGCAGCTGGACAGTGAACACTGAAGCTTTCTTT. The full variable domain, completed using reference TRBV5-6 and TRBJ1-1, is DAGVTQSPTHLIKTRGQQVTLRCSPKSGHDTVSWYQQALGQGPQFIFQYYEEEERQRGNFPDRFSGHQFPNYSSELNVNALLLGDSALYLCASSWTVNTEAFFGQGTRLTVV.

The chain is built from TRBV10-1 and TRBJ2-7; weak D call: TRBD2 (5 bases). CDR1 WNHNN and CDR2 SYGVQD come from the germline V gene (reference sequence). Trimming shortened V by 2 bases and J by 0 bases, and 11 bases separated the two germline ends. The CDR3 has 15 residues. DNA of the CDR3: TGCGCCAGCAGTGAGGCGGGTCTCAGCTCCTACGAGCAGTACTTC. Translating it yields CASSEAGLSSYEQYF.

The CDR3 protein is CASSYSRGNTEAFF. The DNA for the CDR3 is TGTGCCAGCAGTTACTCGAGAGGGAACACTGAAGCTTTCTTT. The chain has TRBV6-6 and TRBJ1-1; D uncertain. This CDR3 comprises 14 residues. V lost 0 bases, J lost 1 base, and 6 bases lay in between. Germline V gene sequence: CDR1 MNHNY, CDR2 SVGAGI (reference sequence).

This clone was observed once. The chain is built from TRBV5-1 and TRBJ2-1, with 7 bases aligning to TRBD2. V lost 5 bases, J lost 3 bases, and 5 bases stayed unmatched. This CDR3 contains 14 residues. The germline V gene encodes CDR1 SGHRS and CDR2 YFSETQ. Written as DNA, the CDR3 is TGCGCCAGCAGGGGAGGGTTCGTCTACAATGAGCAGTTCTTC. Its translation is CASRGGFVYNEQFF.

J is TRBJ1-1 and V is TRBV18, with D possibly TRBD1 on 6 matching bases. Germline CDR1 is KGHSH and CDR2 is LQKENI. This CDR3 region has 13 residues. The V gene lost 6 bases and the J gene lost 3 bases, with 11 bases spanning the gap. CDR3 amino acids: CASSLAGDTEAFF. As DNA, the CDR3 is TGTGCCAGCTCTCTGGCAGGGGACACTGAAGCTTTCTTT.

The J gene is TRBJ1-2, the V gene TRBV7-3, with D perhaps matching TRBD1 (6 bases). The CDR3 has 13 residues. Germline V lookup: CDR1 SGHTA, CDR2 FQGTGA. The V end lost 3 bases, the J end lost 4 bases, and 9 bases lay between the germline ends. This CDR3 reads CASSFRQAYGYTF. In DNA form, the CDR3 reads TGTGCCAGCAGCTTCAGACAGGCCTATGGCTACACCTTC.

The chain recombines TRBV19 with TRBJ2-7, with D possibly matching TRBD1 (6 bases). Germline CDR1 and CDR2: LNHDA and SQIVND (reference sequence). Trimming removed 3 bases at V and 3 bases at J, with 12 bases between. The CDR3 is 14 residues long. The CDR3 sequence: CASSIRGGHYEQYF. Here the CDR3 DNA reads TGTGCCAGTAGTATTAGAGGGGGACACTACGAGCAGTACTTC.

This clone was detected once. CDR3 DNA sequence: TGTGCCAGCAGCTTACACAGGGAAACTAACTATGGCTACACCTTC. Its translation is CASSLHRETNYGYTF. The chain carries TRBV7-2 and TRBJ1-2; TRBD1 might be the D (6 bases). Germline CDR1 is SGHTA and CDR2 is FQGNSA. This CDR3 has 15 amino acids. V shed 2 bases and J shed 0 bases, with 10 bases lying between them.

This sequence joins TRBV7-9 and TRBJ2-1; TRBD1 is a possible D gene (5 bases). This CDR3 contains 15 residues. Trimming removed 1 base at V and 1 base at J, with 8 bases between. Per the germline V gene, CDR1 is SEHNR and CDR2 is FQNEAQ (reference sequence). The CDR3, as DNA: TGTGCCAGCAGCTTAGAGGGGCGTTCCTACAATGAGCAGTTCTTC. It translates to CASSLEGRSYNEQFF.

V is TRBV2 and J is TRBJ1-6; the D is unclear. Germline V gene data show CDR1 as SNHLY and CDR2 as FYNNEI. Trimming cost V 4 bases and J 7 bases, with 11 bases left between them. The CDR3 runs to 14 residues. In nucleotides, the CDR3 is TGTGCCAGCAGTGGATCGCGCGAAAATTCACCCCTCCACTTT. This sequence encodes CASSGSRENSPLHF.

The rearrangement joins TRBV5-4 to TRBJ1-2; D call uncertain. The CDR3 runs to 14 residues. CDR1 is SGHNT, CDR2 YYREEE, per germline (reference sequence). Trimming pared 1 base from V and 2 bases from J, leaving 9 bases between. The chain's CDR3 is CASSLHLRNYGYTF. The CDR3 DNA reads TGTGCCAGCAGCTTGCACCTTCGGAACTATGGCTACACCTTC.

In its sample, this clone was seen once. V usage is TRBV30 and J usage is TRBJ1-2; D is unclear. CDR1 GTSNPN and CDR2 SVGIG come from the germline V gene (reference sequence). The CDR3 length is 14 residues. V was pared by 0 bases and J by 2 bases, with 10 bases between. This CDR3 is CAWSVLQVNYGYTF. CDR3 nucleotides: TGTGCCTGGAGTGTATTGCAGGTCAACTATGGCTACACCTTC.

The rearrangement uses TRBV7-9 and TRBJ2-1; 10 positions match TRBD1. Trimming at V came to 5 bases and at J to 4 bases, leaving 11 bases not matched to a gene. Germline-derived CDR1 and CDR2 are SEHNR and FQNEAQ (reference sequence). This CDR3 has 17 amino acids. As DNA, the CDR3 is TGTGCCAGCAGCCCCCGGACAGGGGGTAACGGTTACAATGAGCAGTTCTTC. Translation: CASSPRTGGNGYNEQFF.

This chain connects TRBV7-9 to TRBJ1-5, with D possibly TRBD1 on 5 matching bases. The CDR3 totals 16 residues. The V end lost 3 bases, the J end lost 5 bases, and 17 bases lay between the germline ends. Per the germline V gene, CDR1 is SEHNR and CDR2 is FQNEAQ (reference sequence). The CDR3 here is CASSFSGSGSYQPQHF. The CDR3 bases are TGTGCCAGCAGCTTTTCAGGTTCAGGGTCGTATCAGCCCCAGCATTTT. The whole variable domain, filled in from reference TRBV7-9 and TRBJ1-5, reads DTGVSQNPRHKITKRGQNVTFRCDPISEHNRLYWYRQTLGQGPEFLTYFQNEAQLEKSRLLSDRFSAERPKGSFSTLEIQRTEQGDSAMYLCASSFSGSGSYQPQHFGDGTRLSIL.